This T cell receptor (beta chain) was sequenced during a study of control samples from healthy donors and cancer patients. Method: immunoSEQ multiplex PCR; TCRdb's copy keeps in-frame clones and lacks some. The table lists about 77,000 clones, 85% to 95% of them singletons, with about 5.6% in the top ten. Trimming left V 1 base short and J 1 base short, with 4 bases between. The CDR3 is 13 amino acids. In germline, CDR1 is SGHTA, CDR2 FQGNSA. The chain carries TRBV7-2 and TRBJ1-1; D is undetermined. This receptor was identified in a woman aged 55-69 years in good health. Sequenced: blood. CDR3 sequence: CASSLGQNTEAFF. The CDR3 DNA is TGTGCCAGCAGCTTAGGGCAGAACACTGAAGCTTTCTTT. Filled out from reference TRBV7-2 and TRBJ1-1, the complete variable domain reads GAGVSQSPSNKVTEKGKDVELRCDPISGHTALYWYRQSLGQGLEFLIYFQGNSAPDKSGLPSDRFSAERTGGSVSTLTIQRTQQEDSAVYLCASSLGQNTEAFFGQGTRLTVV.